This T cell receptor (beta chain) was identified in a study of shared clonotypes between healthy human individuals. At the level of the study: The donor pool was made up of a couple of women and a few men aged 18 to 49. General study points: In a handful of donors, about 5% of naive CD4 clonotypes appeared in common. In having few donors, the study represented limited genetic and exposure-history diversity.

This clone was counted once. No antigen is known for it. Different DNA sequences within this sample yield the same CDR3. TCRdb's table, derived via immunoSEQ multiplex PCR, lists solely in-frame clones and lacks some. Among 2,500,000 or so clones listed, 80% to 95% were seen once. Trimming removed 2 bases from V and 4 bases from J; junction bases left unmatched: 4. CDR1 is SGDLS and CDR2 is YYNGEE in the germline V gene. The CDR3 covers 14 residues. Input material: naive CD4+ T cells from PBMCs. Subset: CD45RA+ positively selected. The chain joins TRBV9 to TRBJ2-5, with 8 positions matching TRBD2. The clonotype originates from a man aged 18 to 30 in good health. Some clones in this sample may be carry-over from other donors' samples. The CDR3 protein is CASSVGAGGETQYF. The CDR3 DNA is TGTGCCAGCAGCGTCGGGGCGGGAGGAGAGACCCAGTACTTC.